Sequencing of this T cell receptor (beta chain) was carried out in a study of blood T cells in healthy people across ages. The CDR3 contains 14 residues. Germline V gene sequence: CDR1 SGDLS, CDR2 YYNGEE. Trimming shortened V by 1 base and J by 0 bases, and 7 bases separated the two germline ends. The second PCR ran roughly 7 to 11 cycles with a sample-barcoded 5' primer and J-beta primers. TCRdb reprocessed the 5' RACE reads with MiXCR, giving one entry per CDR3 protein. This table has hundreds of thousands of distinct CDR3 sequences, about 61% appearing once. Material for sequencing was blood. The V and J genes are TRBV9 and TRBJ1-2; D perhaps matches TRBD1 (5 bases). This receptor was obtained from a middle-aged man in good health. The CDR3 sequence: CASSVQGTNYGYTF. The CDR3 DNA follows: TGTGCCAGCAGCGTACAGGGTACTAACTATGGCTACACCTTC.